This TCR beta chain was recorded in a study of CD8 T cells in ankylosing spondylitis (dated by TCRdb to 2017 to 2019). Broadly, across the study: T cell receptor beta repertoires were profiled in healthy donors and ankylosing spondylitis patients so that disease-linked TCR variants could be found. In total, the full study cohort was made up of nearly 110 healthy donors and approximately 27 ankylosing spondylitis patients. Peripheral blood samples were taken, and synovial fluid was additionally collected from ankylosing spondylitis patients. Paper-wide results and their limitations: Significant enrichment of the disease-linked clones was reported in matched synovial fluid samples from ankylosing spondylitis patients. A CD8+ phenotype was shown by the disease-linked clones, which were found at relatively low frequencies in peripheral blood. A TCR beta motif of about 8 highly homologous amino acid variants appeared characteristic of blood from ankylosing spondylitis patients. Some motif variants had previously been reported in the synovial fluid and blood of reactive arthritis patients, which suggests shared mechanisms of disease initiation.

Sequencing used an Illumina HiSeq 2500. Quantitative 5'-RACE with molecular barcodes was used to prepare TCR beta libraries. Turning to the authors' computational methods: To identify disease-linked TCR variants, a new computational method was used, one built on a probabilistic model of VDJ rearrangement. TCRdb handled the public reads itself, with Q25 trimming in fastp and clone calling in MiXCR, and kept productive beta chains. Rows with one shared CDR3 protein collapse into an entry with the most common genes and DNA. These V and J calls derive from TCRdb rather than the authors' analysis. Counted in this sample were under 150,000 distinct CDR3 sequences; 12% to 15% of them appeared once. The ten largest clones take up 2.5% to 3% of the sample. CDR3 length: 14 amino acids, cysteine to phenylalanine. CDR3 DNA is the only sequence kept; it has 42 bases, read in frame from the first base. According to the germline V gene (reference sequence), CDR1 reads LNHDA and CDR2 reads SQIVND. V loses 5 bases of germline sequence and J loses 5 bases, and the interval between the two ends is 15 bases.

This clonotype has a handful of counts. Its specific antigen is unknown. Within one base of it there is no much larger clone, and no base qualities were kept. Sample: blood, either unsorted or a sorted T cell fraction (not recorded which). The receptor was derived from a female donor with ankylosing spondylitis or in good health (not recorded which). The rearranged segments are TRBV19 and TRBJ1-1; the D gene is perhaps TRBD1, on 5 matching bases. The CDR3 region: CASSVPRERTEAFF. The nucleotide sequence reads TGTGCCAGTAGTGTCCCCAGGGAACGGACTGAAGCTTTCTTT.